Listed below are T cell receptor beta chains from one sample, sequenced in a study of T-cell memory formation after mild COVID-19. TCRdb re-analysed the 5' RACE reads in MiXCR, keeping a single row per CDR3 protein. The sample consists of about 350,000 distinct CDR3 sequences, 13% to 15% of them appearing once. Source material: PBMCs or a T cell subset sorted from them (not recorded which). Receptors originate from a young man who had mild COVID-19 (a few samples of this study predate the infection). Cell type and time point are not known. The CDR3 runs from the conserved cysteine through the conserved F or W. Fields, in order: V gene, clone size, J gene, D gene, CDR3 protein, CDR3 DNA. D genes are given only for firm matches. Some rows mark clone size as missing; the rest say once, few, many or name a class of expanded clone.

>TRBV18|-|TRBJ2-7|-
CASSPPVGNEQYF
TGTGCCAGCTCACCACCAGTAGGGAACGAGCAGTACTTC
>TRBV4-3|-|TRBJ2-4|-
CASSQDPSGWENIQYF
TGCGCCAGCAGCCAAGATCCCAGCGGGTGGGAAAACATTCAGTACTTC
>TRBV4-1|many|TRBJ2-1|-
CASSQPGQGDDEQFF
TGCGCCAGCAGCCAACCCGGGCAGGGTGACGATGAGCAGTTCTTC
>TRBV7-2|many|TRBJ1-5|-
CASSFAVSNQPQHF
TGTGCCAGCAGCTTTGCAGTGAGCAATCAGCCCCAGCATTTT
>TRBV12-3/TRBV12-4|many|TRBJ2-7|TRBD1
CASSPGQAYEQYF
TGTGCCAGCAGCCCCGGACAGGCCTACGAGCAGTACTTC
>TRBV4-3|few|TRBJ2-1|TRBD2
CASSPLAGGGDEQFF
TGCGCCAGCAGCCCACTAGCGGGGGGAGGGGATGAGCAGTTCTTC
>TRBV11-2|-|TRBJ2-1|TRBD2
CASSSIAGGRSDEQFF
TGTGCCAGCAGCTCTATAGCGGGGGGGCGTTCCGATGAGCAGTTCTTC
>TRBV10-3|few|TRBJ1-6|TRBD1
CAISSGTGDSPLHF
TGTGCCATCAGCTCCGGGACAGGGGATTCACCCCTCCACTTT
>TRBV27|few|TRBJ2-1|TRBD2
CASSLAGEGNEQFF
TGTGCCAGCAGTTTAGCGGGGGAGGGCAATGAGCAGTTCTTC
>TRBV6-6|-|TRBJ1-5|-
CASTDSSNQPQHF
TGTGCCAGCACGGACAGTAGCAATCAGCCCCAGCATTTT
>TRBV6-2/TRBV6-3|-|TRBJ2-1|TRBD1
CASSYGGQVRAFF
TGTGCCAGCAGTTACGGGGGACAGGTCCGAGCGTTCTTC